These 3 T cell receptor beta chains share one sample of origin, sequenced in a study of cytomegalovirus exposure and HLA in healthy donors (TCRdb year 2017). The method behind the library was the immunoSEQ multiplex PCR assay. The multiplex PCR relied on a mix of 60 forward primers for TCR Vbeta segments and 13 reverse primers for TCR Jbeta segments. TCRdb's version of the immuneACCESS table is confined to in-frame rearrangements and falls short of the full clone set. An unresolved V gene accounts for under half of the shortfall where checked; the remainder is of unknown origin. Across this sample there are around 30,000 clones, with approximately 62% seen only once. The top ten constitute around 43% of the sample. The specimen was PBMCs. The receptors originated from a male donor in good health and CMV-seropositive.

This sequence joins TRBV7-3 and TRBJ2-7, with 9 bases identical to TRBD2. Germline assignment: CDR1 SGHTA and CDR2 FQGTGA. This CDR3 has 16 residues. The junction had 3 bases not matched to a gene; V was cut back by 0 bases and J by 0 bases. CDR3: CASSLTRSGGSYEQYF. In DNA form, the CDR3 reads TGTGCCAGCAGCTTAACCCGTAGCGGGGGCTCCTACGAGCAGTACTTC.

The V and J genes are TRBV9 and TRBJ1-1; tentatively, D is TRBD1 (5 bases). The germline CDR1 and CDR2 sequences are SGDLS and YYNGEE. CDR3 length equals 15 residues. V was pared by 0 bases and J by 3 bases, with 12 bases between. CDR3: CASSVAPRGDTEAFF. The CDR3 DNA follows: TGTGCCAGCAGCGTAGCCCCGCGGGGGGACACTGAAGCTTTCTTT.

The chain links TRBV4-1 to TRBJ1-1; D gene uncertain. Trimming removed 4 bases from V and 5 bases from J, with 17 bases in between. The CDR3 runs 15 residues. The germline CDR1 and CDR2 sequences are MGHRA and YSYEKL. The CDR3 coding sequence is TGCGCCAGCAGCCCGACTATCCGGGTACCGACTGAAGCTTTCTTT. This codes for CASSPTIRVPTEAFF.